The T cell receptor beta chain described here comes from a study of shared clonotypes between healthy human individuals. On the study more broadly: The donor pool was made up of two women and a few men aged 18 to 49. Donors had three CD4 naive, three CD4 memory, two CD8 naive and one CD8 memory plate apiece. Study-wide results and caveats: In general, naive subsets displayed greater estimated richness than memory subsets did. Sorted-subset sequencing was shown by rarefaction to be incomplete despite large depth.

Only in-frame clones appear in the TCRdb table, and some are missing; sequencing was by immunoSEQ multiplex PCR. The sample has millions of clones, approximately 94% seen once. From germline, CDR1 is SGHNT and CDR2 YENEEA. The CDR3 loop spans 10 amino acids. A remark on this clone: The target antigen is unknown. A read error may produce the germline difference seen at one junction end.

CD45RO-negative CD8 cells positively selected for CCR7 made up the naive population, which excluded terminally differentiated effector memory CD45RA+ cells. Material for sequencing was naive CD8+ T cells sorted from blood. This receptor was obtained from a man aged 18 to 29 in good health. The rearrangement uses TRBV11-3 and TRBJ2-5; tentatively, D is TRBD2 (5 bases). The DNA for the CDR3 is TGTGCCAGCAGATTAGGACTCCGGTACTTC. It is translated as CASRLGLRYF.